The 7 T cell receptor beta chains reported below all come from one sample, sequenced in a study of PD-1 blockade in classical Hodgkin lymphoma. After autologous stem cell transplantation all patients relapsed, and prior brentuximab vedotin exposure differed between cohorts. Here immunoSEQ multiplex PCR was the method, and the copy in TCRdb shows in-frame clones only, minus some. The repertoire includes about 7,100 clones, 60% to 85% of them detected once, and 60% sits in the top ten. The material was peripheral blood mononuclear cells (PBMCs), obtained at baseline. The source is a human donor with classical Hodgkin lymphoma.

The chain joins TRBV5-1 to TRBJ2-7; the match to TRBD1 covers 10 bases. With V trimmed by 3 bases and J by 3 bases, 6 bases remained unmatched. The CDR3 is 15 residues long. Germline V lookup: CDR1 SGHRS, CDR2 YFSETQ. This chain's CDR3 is CASSSLDRGNYEQYF. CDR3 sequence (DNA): TGCGCCAGCAGCTCACTGGACAGGGGGAACTACGAGCAGTACTTC.

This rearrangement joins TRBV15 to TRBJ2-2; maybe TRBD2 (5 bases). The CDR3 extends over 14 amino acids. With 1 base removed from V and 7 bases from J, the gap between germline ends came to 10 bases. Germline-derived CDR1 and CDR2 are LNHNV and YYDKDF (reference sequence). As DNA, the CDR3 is TGTGCCACCAGCAGAGGTCGTGGAGGCGGGGAGCTGTTTTTT. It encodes CATSRGRGGGELFF.

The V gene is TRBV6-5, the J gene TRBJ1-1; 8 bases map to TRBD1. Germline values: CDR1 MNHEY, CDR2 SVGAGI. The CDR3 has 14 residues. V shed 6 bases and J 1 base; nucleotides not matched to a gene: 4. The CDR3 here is CASRPQGANTEAFF. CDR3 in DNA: TGTGCCAGCAGGCCGCAGGGGGCGAACACTGAAGCTTTCTTT.

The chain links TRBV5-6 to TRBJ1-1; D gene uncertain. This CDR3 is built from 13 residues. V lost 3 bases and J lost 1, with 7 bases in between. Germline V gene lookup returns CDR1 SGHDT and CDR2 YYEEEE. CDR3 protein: CASSSPRNTEAFF. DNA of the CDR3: TGTGCCAGCAGCTCCCCTCGGAACACTGAAGCTTTCTTT. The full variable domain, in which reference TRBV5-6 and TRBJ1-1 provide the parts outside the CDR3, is DAGVTQSPTHLIKTRGQQVTLRCSPKSGHDTVSWYQQALGQGPQFIFQYYEEEERQRGNFPDRFSGHQFPNYSSELNVNALLLGDSALYLCASSSPRNTEAFFGQGTRLTVV.

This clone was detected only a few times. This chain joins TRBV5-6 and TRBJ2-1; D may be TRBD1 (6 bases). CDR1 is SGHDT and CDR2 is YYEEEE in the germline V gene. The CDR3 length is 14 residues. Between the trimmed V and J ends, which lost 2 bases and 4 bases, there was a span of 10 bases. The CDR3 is CASSFRQVYNEQFF. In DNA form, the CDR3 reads TGTGCCAGCAGCTTTCGACAGGTATACAATGAGCAGTTCTTC. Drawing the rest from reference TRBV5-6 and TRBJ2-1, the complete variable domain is DAGVTQSPTHLIKTRGQQVTLRCSPKSGHDTVSWYQQALGQGPQFIFQYYEEEERQRGNFPDRFSGHQFPNYSSELNVNALLLGDSALYLCASSFRQVYNEQFFGPGTRLTVL.

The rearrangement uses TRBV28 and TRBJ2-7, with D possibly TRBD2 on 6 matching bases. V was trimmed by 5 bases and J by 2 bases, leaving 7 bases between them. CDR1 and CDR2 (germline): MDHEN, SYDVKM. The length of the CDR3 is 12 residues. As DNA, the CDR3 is TGTGCCAGCAGTACGGGGGCCTACGAGCAGTACTTC. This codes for CASSTGAYEQYF.

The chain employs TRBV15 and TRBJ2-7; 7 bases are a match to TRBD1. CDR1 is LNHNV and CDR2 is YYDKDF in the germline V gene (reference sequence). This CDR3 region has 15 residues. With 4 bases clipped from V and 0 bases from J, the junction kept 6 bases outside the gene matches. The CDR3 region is CATSITRDSSYEQYF. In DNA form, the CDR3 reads TGTGCCACCAGCATTACCCGGGACAGCTCCTACGAGCAGTACTTC.